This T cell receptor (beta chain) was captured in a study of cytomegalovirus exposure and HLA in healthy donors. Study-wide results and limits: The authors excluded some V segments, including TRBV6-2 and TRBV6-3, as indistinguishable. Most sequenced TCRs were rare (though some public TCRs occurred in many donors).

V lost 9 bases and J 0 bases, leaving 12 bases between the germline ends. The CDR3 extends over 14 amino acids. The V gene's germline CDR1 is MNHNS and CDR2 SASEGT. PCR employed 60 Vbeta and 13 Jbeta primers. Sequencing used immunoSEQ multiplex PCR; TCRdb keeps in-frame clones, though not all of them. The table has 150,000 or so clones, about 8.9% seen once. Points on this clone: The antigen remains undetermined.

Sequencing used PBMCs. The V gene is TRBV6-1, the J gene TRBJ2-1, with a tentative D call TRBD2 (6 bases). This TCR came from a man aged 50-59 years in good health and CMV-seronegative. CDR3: CASRERSSYNEQFF. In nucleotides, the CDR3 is TGTGCCAGTCGGGAGCGAAGCTCCTACAATGAGCAGTTCTTC.